The 2 T cell receptor beta chains presented below share a single source sample, sequenced in a study of shared clonotypes between healthy human individuals. The assay was immunoSEQ multiplex PCR, and TCRdb's table has in-frame clones only and misses some. This table holds roughly 2.5 million clones, 90% to 95% found once. The source material was naive CD4+ T cells sorted from blood. Subset described: CD45RA+ positively selected. These receptors originate from a man younger than 35 in good health.

J is TRBJ2-7 and V is TRBV14; D is perhaps TRBD1 (7 bases). CDR1 is SGHDN and CDR2 is FVKESK in the germline V gene. Trimming stripped 4 bases from V and 3 bases from J, with 13 bases between. The CDR3 extends over 14 amino acids. CDR3 bases: TGTGCCAGCAGCCGGGCAGGGGGACTCTACGAGCAGTACTTC. Translated: CASSRAGGLYEQYF.

This chain joins TRBV6-1 and TRBJ2-7, with 8 positions matching TRBD1. With V trimmed by 5 bases and J by 3 bases, 6 bases remained unmatched. Germline lookup yields CDR1 MNHNS and CDR2 SASEGT. CDR3 size: 14 residues. CDR3 region: CASSRTGTGYEQYF. CDR3 in DNA: TGTGCCAGCAGTCGGACAGGGACAGGCTACGAGCAGTACTTC.